The entry below gives a single TCR beta chain sequence along with its context. The antigen remains unidentified. The data stem from a study of T cell responses to AZD1222 COVID-19 vaccine. Study-wide results and caveats: Among spike-specific TCRs, nearly half reportedly target unmutated variant regions.

The CDR3 totals 15 residues. Trimming removed 4 bases at V and 3 bases at J, with 18 bases between. In germline, CDR1 is GTSNPN, CDR2 SVGIG (reference sequence). The table came from immunoSEQ multiplex PCR; TCRdb's copy has only in-frame clones and leaves some out. The sample has 40,000 to 55,000 clones; around 91% are singletons. V is TRBV30 and J is TRBJ1-1; D may be TRBD1 (5 bases). The sequencing here drew on peripheral blood, taken 28 days after the second AZD1222 dose. The TCR sequence derives from an adult who received the AZD1222 COVID-19 vaccine. The chain's CDR3 is CAWNGGLVSDTEAFF. In DNA form, the CDR3 reads TGTGCCTGGAATGGGGGATTGGTTTCGGACACTGAAGCTTTCTTT. Full variable domain (outside the CDR3, taken from reference TRBV30 and TRBJ1-1): SQTIHQWPATLVQPVGSPLSLECTVEGTSNPNLYWYRQAAGRGLQLLFYSVGIGQISSEVPQNLSASRPQDRQFILSSKKLLLSDSGFYLCAWNGGLVSDTEAFFGQGTRLTVV.